The text below deals with one T cell receptor (beta chain). Antigen: not known. Germline V gene data show CDR1 as MNHEY and CDR2 as SVGAGI. The CDR3 is 15 amino acids. J was trimmed by 7 bases and V by 3 bases; bases with no gene match: 9. These data belong to a study of cytomegalovirus exposure and HLA in healthy donors. The PCR contained 60 Vbeta and 13 Jbeta primers. Profiled with immunoSEQ multiplex PCR; TCRdb holds only in-frame clones, not every one. The sample includes around 120,000 clones, 80% of them seen just once. It was healthy bone marrow donors who served as donors. Findings and limits, study-wide: A later analysis linked a missense DCLRE1C variant to TCR beta V- and J-gene trimming. A list of approximately 150 TCR beta chains associated with cytomegalovirus was given. Association with HLA alleles at 0.05 false discovery rate was found for roughly 17,000 TCR beta sequences in a later analysis.

This sequence was found in a female donor in good health and CMV-seropositive. This chain links TRBV6-5 with TRBJ1-2; 9 nucleotides agree with TRBD1. The sample comprised PBMCs. The CDR3, as DNA: TGTGCCAGCAGTTATAGGGGACAGGGTCCTAGTGGCTACACCTTC. This sequence encodes CASSYRGQGPSGYTF.